This TCR beta chain was recovered during a study of blood T cells in healthy people across ages. Findings and caveats of the study: The study lacked donor CMV status, which possibly confounded expanded clonotype changes. Among T cells, TCR beta diversity per million cells dropped roughly linearly as age rose.

On this clonotype: Antigen specificity is unknown.

It was with a sample-barcoded 5' primer and a J-beta primer mix that a second PCR of roughly 7 to 12 cycles was run. Each cDNA molecule was tagged by a template-switch adaptor that had 12 random nucleotides. TCRdb called the 5' RACE reads again in MiXCR, with one record for every CDR3 protein. This sample has over a million distinct CDR3 sequences; 45% to 70% occur once, and the top ten carry 5% to 7%. The V gene lost 0 bases and the J gene lost 0 bases, with 10 bases spanning the gap. This CDR3 has 16 residues. Germline CDR1 and CDR2: LGHDT and YNNKEL (reference sequence). The sequence was collected from a man between 18 and 35 years old in good health. The chain employs TRBV3-1 and TRBJ2-3, with D uncertain. The specimen was blood. The CDR3 coding sequence is TGTGCCAGCAGCCAAGATAGTGGGTCTAGCACAGATACGCAGTATTTT. Its translation: CASSQDSGSSTDTQYF.